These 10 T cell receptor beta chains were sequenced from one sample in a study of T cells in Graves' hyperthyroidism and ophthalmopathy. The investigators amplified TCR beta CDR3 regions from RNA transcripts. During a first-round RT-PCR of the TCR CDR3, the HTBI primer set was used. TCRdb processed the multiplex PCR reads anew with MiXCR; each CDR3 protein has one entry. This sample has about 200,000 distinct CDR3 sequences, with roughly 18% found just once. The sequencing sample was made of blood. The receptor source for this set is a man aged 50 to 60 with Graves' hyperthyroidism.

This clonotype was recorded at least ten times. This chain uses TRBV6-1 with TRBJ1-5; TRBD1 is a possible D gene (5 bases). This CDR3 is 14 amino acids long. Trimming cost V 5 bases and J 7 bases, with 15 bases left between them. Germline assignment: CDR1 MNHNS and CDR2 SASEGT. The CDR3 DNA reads TGTGCCAGCAGTCCCTCAGGGTCTTGGCAGCCCCAGCATTTT. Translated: CASSPSGSWQPQHF.

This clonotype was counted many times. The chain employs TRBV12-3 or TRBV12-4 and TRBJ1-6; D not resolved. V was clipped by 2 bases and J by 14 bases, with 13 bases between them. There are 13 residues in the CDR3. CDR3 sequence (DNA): TGTGCCAGCAGTTTACGACGGGTGGGATCCCTCCACTTT. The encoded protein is CASSLRRVGSLHF.

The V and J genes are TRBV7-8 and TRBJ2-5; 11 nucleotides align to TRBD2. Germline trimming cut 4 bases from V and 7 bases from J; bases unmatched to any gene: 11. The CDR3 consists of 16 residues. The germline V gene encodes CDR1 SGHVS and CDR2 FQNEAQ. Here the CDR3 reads CASSWGSGRAGGTQYF. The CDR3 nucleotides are TGTGCCAGCAGCTGGGGTAGCGGGAGGGCCGGGGGGACCCAGTACTTC.

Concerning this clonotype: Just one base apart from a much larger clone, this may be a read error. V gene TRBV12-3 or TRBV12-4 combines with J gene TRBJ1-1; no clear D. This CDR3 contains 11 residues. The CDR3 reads CASSLLTEALF. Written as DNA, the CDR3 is TGTGCCAGCAGTTTACTCACTGAAGCTCTCTTT.

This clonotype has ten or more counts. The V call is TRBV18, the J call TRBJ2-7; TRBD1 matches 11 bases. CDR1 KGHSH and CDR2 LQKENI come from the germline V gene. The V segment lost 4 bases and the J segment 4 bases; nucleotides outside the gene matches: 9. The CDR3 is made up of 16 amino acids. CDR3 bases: TGTGCCAGCTCACGGAGGACAGGGGGCGATGGGTACGAGCAGTACTTC. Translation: CASSRRTGGDGYEQYF.

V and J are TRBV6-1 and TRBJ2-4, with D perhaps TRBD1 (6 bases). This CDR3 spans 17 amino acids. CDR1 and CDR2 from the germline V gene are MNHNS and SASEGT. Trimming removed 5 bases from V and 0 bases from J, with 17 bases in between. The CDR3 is CASSSTDRFLAKNIQYF. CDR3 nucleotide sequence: TGTGCCAGCAGTTCGACGGACAGATTCCTAGCCAAAAACATTCAGTACTTC.

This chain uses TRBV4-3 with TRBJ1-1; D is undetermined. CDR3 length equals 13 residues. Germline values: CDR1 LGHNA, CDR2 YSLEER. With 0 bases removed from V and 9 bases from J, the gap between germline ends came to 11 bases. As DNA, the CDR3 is TGCGCCAGCAGCCAAGAACCCCGGACTAAAGCTTTCTTT. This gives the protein CASSQEPRTKAFF.

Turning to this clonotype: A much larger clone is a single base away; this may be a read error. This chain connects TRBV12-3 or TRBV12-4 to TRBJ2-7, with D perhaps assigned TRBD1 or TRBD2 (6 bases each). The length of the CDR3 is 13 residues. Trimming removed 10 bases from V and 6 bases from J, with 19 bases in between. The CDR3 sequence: CAIFTGEGGEQYF. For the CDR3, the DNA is TGTGCCATATTTACCGGAGAGGGGGGCGAGCAGTACTTC.

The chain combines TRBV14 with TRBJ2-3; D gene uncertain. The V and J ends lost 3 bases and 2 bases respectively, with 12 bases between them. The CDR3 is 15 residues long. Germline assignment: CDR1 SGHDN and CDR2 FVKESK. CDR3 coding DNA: TGTGCCAGCAGCCATGGGCTCACCACCACAGATACGCAGTATTTT. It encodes CASSHGLTTTDTQYF.

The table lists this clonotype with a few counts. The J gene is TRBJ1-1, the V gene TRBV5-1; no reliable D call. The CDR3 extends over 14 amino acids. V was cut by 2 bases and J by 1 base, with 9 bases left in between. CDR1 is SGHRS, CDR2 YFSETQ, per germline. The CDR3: CASSFATENTEAFF. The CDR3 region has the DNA TGCGCCAGCAGCTTCGCGACGGAGAACACTGAAGCTTTCTTT.